This T cell receptor (beta chain) derives from a study of blood T cell repertoires in COVID-19. Overall study: There were acute and convalescent COVID-19 samples, and they came from the United States, Italy and Spain. T cells, B-cell-depleted T cells, or PBMCs provided the cDNA or gDNA that served as material.

The CDR3 is made up of 17 amino acids. In germline, CDR1 is MDHEN, CDR2 SYDVKM. With 5 bases clipped from V and 3 bases from J, the junction kept 12 bases outside the gene matches. Assay: immunoSEQ multiplex PCR; the TCRdb copy retains only in-frame clones and omits some. The table lists 120,000 to 150,000 clones, almost 90% of them singletons. This clone was recorded only once. The specimen was peripheral blood. The source of this sequence is a middle-aged man with active or convalescent COVID-19. The chain carries TRBV28 and TRBJ1-5; the match to TRBD1 covers 8 bases. In DNA, the CDR3 is TGTGCCAGCAGTCCTGCCGGGACAGGAAACTCCAATCAGCCCCAGCATTTT. It is translated as CASSPAGTGNSNQPQHF.